This T cell receptor beta chain comes out of a study of technical replicates of blood from a handful of donors. Produced via immunoSEQ multiplex PCR; TCRdb's table is partial and in-frame only. The sample includes 76,000 or so clones, 90% to 95% of them seen just once. Germline assignment: CDR1 MNHEY and CDR2 SVGAGI. CDR3 length: 15 residues. V trimming: 2 bases; J trimming: 1 base; junction bases outside the gene matches: 5. The V gene is TRBV6-5, the J gene TRBJ2-7; the match to TRBD1 covers 7 bases. The source of this sequence is a human donor in good health. The sample comprised T cells isolated from PBMCs. CDR3 amino acids: CASSYAPGQSYEQYF. The CDR3, as DNA: TGTGCCAGCAGTTACGCCCCGGGACAGTCCTACGAGCAGTACTTC.